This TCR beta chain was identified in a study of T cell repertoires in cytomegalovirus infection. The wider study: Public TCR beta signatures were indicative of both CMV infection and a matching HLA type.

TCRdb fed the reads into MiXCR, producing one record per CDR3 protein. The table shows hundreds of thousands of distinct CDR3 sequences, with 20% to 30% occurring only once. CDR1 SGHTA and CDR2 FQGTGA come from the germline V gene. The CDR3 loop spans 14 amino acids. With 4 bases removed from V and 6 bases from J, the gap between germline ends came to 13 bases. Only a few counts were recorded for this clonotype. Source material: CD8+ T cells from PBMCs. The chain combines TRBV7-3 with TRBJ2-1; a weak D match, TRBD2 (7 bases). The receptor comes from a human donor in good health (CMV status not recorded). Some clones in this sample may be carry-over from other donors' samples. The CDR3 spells CASSWGGGRNEQFF. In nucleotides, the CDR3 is TGTGCCAGCAGCTGGGGGGGGGGCCGCAATGAGCAGTTCTTC.